Below, 25 T cell receptor beta chains from the same sample are listed, as sequenced in a study of T cell changes during pregnancy in multiple sclerosis. TCRdb keeps only in-frame clones here, not all; method: immunoSEQ multiplex PCR. The table records 35,000 to 45,000 clones, 90% of them present only once. Material: peripheral blood, obtained in the second trimester of pregnancy. These receptors originate from a female donor in good health, enrolled as a control in a pregnancy study.

This chain uses TRBV7-8 with TRBJ2-5; a possible D gene is TRBD1 (6 bases). Germline V gene sequence: CDR1 SGHVS, CDR2 FQNEAQ. This CDR3 region has 14 residues. The V end was cut by 4 bases, the J end by 9 bases, with 18 bases between. CDR3 bases: TGTGCCAGCAGCTATATCTCAGGGGCGGGCCCCCAGTACTTC. It encodes CASSYISGAGPQYF. Full variable domain (outside the CDR3, taken from reference TRBV7-8 and TRBJ2-5): GAGVSQSPRYKVAKRGQDVALRCDPISGHVSLFWYQQALGQGPEFLTYFQNEAQLDKSGLPSDRFFAERPEGSVSTLKIQRTQQEDSAVYLCASSYISGAGPQYFGPGTRLLVL.

V is TRBV7-2 and J is TRBJ1-2, with 7 bases identical to TRBD1. Trimming took 7 bases from V and 7 from J; bases not matched to a gene: 12. The length of the CDR3 is 14 residues. The germline V gene encodes CDR1 SGHTA and CDR2 FQGNSA. In DNA form, the CDR3 reads TGTGCCAGCACCTCTAGCAGGGGGAATTTTGGCTACACCTTC. Amino acids: CASTSSRGNFGYTF.

This chain uses TRBV4-3 with TRBJ2-2, with 7 nucleotides matching TRBD1. Germline V gene lookup returns CDR1 LGHNA and CDR2 YSLEER. V shed 0 bases, J shed 3 bases, and the junction held 7 bases outside the gene matches. The CDR3 totals 17 residues. CDR3 residues: CASSQDETGIDTGELFF. In DNA, the CDR3 is TGCGCCAGCAGCCAAGATGAGACAGGGATTGACACCGGGGAGCTGTTTTTT.

The J gene is TRBJ1-3, the V gene TRBV7-8; the match to TRBD1 covers 7 bases. Germline assignment: CDR1 SGHVS and CDR2 FQNEAQ. V shed 5 bases and J 2 bases; nucleotides not matched to a gene: 15. The CDR3 totals 18 residues. CDR3 nucleotides: TGTGCCAGCAGCCCGATTGGGGACAGCCATAAGCCTGGAAACACCATATATTTT. Translating it yields CASSPIGDSHKPGNTIYF.

The V and J genes are TRBV4-2 and TRBJ1-2, with 10 nucleotides matching TRBD1. The CDR3 runs to 18 residues. The trim removed 3 bases at V and 0 bases at J, leaving 10 bases unmatched. Germline V gene lookup returns CDR1 LGHNA and CDR2 YNFKEQ. The chain's CDR3 is CASSHDGQGDLSNYGYTF. In nucleotides, the CDR3 is TGTGCCAGCAGCCATGATGGACAGGGGGACCTATCTAACTATGGCTACACCTTC.

The J gene is TRBJ2-5, the V gene TRBV10-3; the match to TRBD1 covers 7 bases. V dropped 10 bases and J dropped 1; count of bases not matched to a gene: 6. This CDR3 has 13 amino acids. The germline V gene has CDR1 ENHRY and CDR2 SYGVKD. DNA for the CDR3: TGTGCCAGCAACCGGGACAGCCAAGAGACCCAGTACTTC. Its protein is CASNRDSQETQYF.

The chain joins TRBV6-5 to TRBJ2-7; the D gene is possibly TRBD2 (7 bases). The CDR3 loop spans 15 amino acids. Germline values: CDR1 MNHEY, CDR2 SVGAGI. V was pared by 6 bases and J by 6 bases, with 21 bases between. Here the CDR3 reads CASRRGGGGFGEQYF. The DNA of the CDR3 is TGTGCCAGCAGAAGGGGGGGTGGGGGTTTCGGCGAGCAGTACTTC.

The chain links TRBV27 to TRBJ2-3, with D perhaps matching TRBD1 (5 bases). With 3 bases removed from V and 2 bases from J, the gap between germline ends came to 12 bases. Germline loops: CDR1 MNHEY, CDR2 SMNVEV (reference sequence). This CDR3 region has 15 residues. This CDR3 reads CASSLTPRDTDTQYF. CDR3 nucleotide sequence: TGTGCCAGCAGTTTGACGCCCAGGGACACAGATACGCAGTATTTT.

The chain combines TRBV7-9 with TRBJ1-4, with 9 bases aligning to TRBD1. Per the germline V gene, CDR1 is SEHNR and CDR2 is FQNEAQ (reference sequence). The CDR3 spans 15 residues. V lost 5 bases, J lost 8 bases, and 9 bases stayed unmatched. CDR3 residues: CASSVHRGQGEKLFF. DNA of the CDR3: TGTGCCAGCAGCGTCCACAGGGGGCAAGGGGAAAAACTGTTTTTT.

The chain recombines TRBV6-1 with TRBJ2-7; tentative D call: TRBD2 (7 bases). Germline V gene lookup returns CDR1 MNHNS and CDR2 SASEGT. Trimming removed 7 bases from V and 6 bases from J, with 19 bases in between. The length of the CDR3 is 14 residues. Here the CDR3 reads CASTQWGGPGEQYF. As DNA, the CDR3 is TGTGCCAGCACTCAATGGGGGGGCCCGGGCGAGCAGTACTTC.

The chain couples TRBV30 to TRBJ1-2; D not certain. The CDR3 is made up of 12 amino acids. V was trimmed by 2 bases and J by 4 bases, leaving 8 bases between them. Looked up from germline, CDR1 is GTSNPN and CDR2 is SVGIG (reference sequence). The CDR3 region has the DNA TGTGCCTGGAGTCAGGAAAGCTATGGCTACACCTTC. Its protein product is CAWSQESYGYTF.

The chain has TRBV19 and TRBJ1-4; 8 bases fit TRBD1. CDR1 is LNHDA, CDR2 SQIVND, per germline (reference sequence). This CDR3 contains 15 residues. The junction had 12 bases not matched to a gene; V was cut back by 7 bases and J by 8 bases. In DNA form, the CDR3 reads TGTGCCAGTACCTATCCTGCAGGGGGCCAGGAAAAACTGTTTTTT. This gives the protein CASTYPAGGQEKLFF.

The V gene is TRBV5-6, the J gene TRBJ2-7; 8 nucleotides match TRBD1. The CDR3 length is 14 residues. Losses at the gene ends were 4 bases for V and 4 bases for J; bases not matched to a gene: 7. Germline-derived CDR1 and CDR2 are SGHDT and YYEEEE. As DNA, the CDR3 is TGTGCCAGCAGCAGCCAGGGGGCAGAATACGAGCAGTACTTC. Its translation: CASSSQGAEYEQYF. The full variable domain, completed using reference TRBV5-6 and TRBJ2-7, is DAGVTQSPTHLIKTRGQQVTLRCSPKSGHDTVSWYQQALGQGPQFIFQYYEEEERQRGNFPDRFSGHQFPNYSSELNVNALLLGDSALYLCASSSQGAEYEQYFGPGTRLTVT.

The rearrangement uses TRBV7-9 and TRBJ1-3, with D possibly being TRBD1 (5 bases). CDR3 length: 15 amino acids. Trimming stripped 5 bases from V and 1 base from J, with 12 bases between. Germline V gives CDR1 SEHNR, CDR2 FQNEAQ (reference sequence). This CDR3 reads CASSTRKGSGNTIYF. The CDR3 DNA reads TGTGCCAGCAGCACCCGAAAGGGGTCTGGAAACACCATATATTTT.

The chain couples TRBV4-2 to TRBJ1-5, with TRBD1 matching over 8 bases. Germline V CDR1 and CDR2: LGHNA, YNFKEQ. This CDR3 has 19 amino acids. The V and J ends lost 3 bases and 0 bases, in that order; junction bases with no gene match: 13. CDR3: CASSQSTGTGYYSNQPQHF. Written as DNA, the CDR3 is TGTGCCAGCAGCCAGTCAACCGGGACAGGATATTATAGCAATCAGCCCCAGCATTTT.

V is TRBV20-1 and J is TRBJ2-5, with D tentatively TRBD1 (6 bases). This CDR3 is built from 10 residues. Trimming pared 5 bases from V and 13 bases from J, leaving 14 bases between. In germline, CDR1 is DFQATT, CDR2 SNEGSKA (reference sequence). The DNA of the CDR3 is TGCAGTGCTGCCACAGGGAAGTCGTACTTC. Protein product: CSAATGKSYF.

The rearrangement links TRBV7-9 to TRBJ1-5, with D perhaps TRBD1 (5 bases). The CDR3 totals 17 residues. Trimming took off 1 base at V and 6 bases at J, with 19 bases between the two ends. CDR1 SEHNR and CDR2 FQNEAQ come from the germline V gene (reference sequence). The CDR3 nucleotides read TGTGCCAGCAGCTTAGGGGGGGGACCAGGTCGCGGTCAGCCCCAGCATTTT. Translated, it gives CASSLGGGPGRGQPQHF.

The chain recombines TRBV4-1 with TRBJ1-4; tentatively, D is TRBD1 (6 bases). Germline assignment: CDR1 MGHRA and CDR2 YSYEKL. V lost 5 bases, J lost 8 bases, and 15 bases lay in between. The CDR3 has 14 residues. The DNA of the CDR3 is TGCGCCAGCAGCGCCCGGGACATAAGAGAAAAACTGTTTTTT. It encodes CASSARDIREKLFF.

J is TRBJ1-5 and V is TRBV30, with TRBD1 identical over 10 bases. J was trimmed by 4 bases and V by 3 bases; bases with no gene match: 3. The CDR3 covers 14 residues. Germline V gene sequence: CDR1 GTSNPN, CDR2 SVGIG (reference sequence). CDR3 nucleotides: TGTGCCTGGAGCGGGGGACAGGGGAATCAGCCCCAGCATTTT. Amino acids: CAWSGGQGNQPQHF.

The chain is built from TRBV5-6 and TRBJ2-5; perhaps TRBD1 as D (5 bases). CDR3 length: 15 residues. V shed 2 bases and J shed 1 base, with 12 bases lying between them. CDR1 is SGHDT, CDR2 YYEEEE, per germline. The CDR3: CASSFYDRFQETQYF. The CDR3 DNA reads TGTGCCAGCAGCTTCTATGACAGATTCCAAGAGACCCAGTACTTC.

The rearrangement joins TRBV30 to TRBJ1-5, with a tentative D call TRBD1 (6 bases). Trimming shortened V by 2 bases and J by 11 bases, and 13 bases separated the two germline ends. Germline V gene lookup returns CDR1 GTSNPN and CDR2 SVGIG (reference sequence). The CDR3 is 12 amino acids. CDR3 loop: CAWSPEEGAQHF. CDR3 in DNA: TGTGCCTGGAGTCCAGAAGAGGGGGCCCAGCATTTT.

The chain joins TRBV7-2 to TRBJ2-7; 9 nucleotides line up with TRBD1. CDR3 length: 14 amino acids. Germline CDR1 is SGHTA and CDR2 is FQGNSA. V dropped 5 bases and J dropped 7; count of bases not matched to a gene: 9. The CDR3 DNA sequence: TGTGCCAGCAGCCTTTCGGACAGGGGATGGGAGCAGTACTTC. Translating gives CASSLSDRGWEQYF. The complete variable domain, with remaining parts taken from reference TRBV7-2 and TRBJ2-7, reads GAGVSQSPSNKVTEKGKDVELRCDPISGHTALYWYRQSLGQGLEFLIYFQGNSAPDKSGLPSDRFSAERTGGSVSTLTIQRTQQEDSAVYLCASSLSDRGWEQYFGPGTRLTVT.

This clone was recorded a few times. CDR3 amino acids: CASTPGGLSYEQYF. The CDR3 DNA is TGTGCCAGTACCCCGGGGGGCCTCTCCTACGAGCAGTACTTC. The rearrangement links TRBV19 to TRBJ2-7, with a possible D match to TRBD2 (7 bases). The V end was cut by 7 bases, the J end by 0 bases, with 13 bases between. The CDR3 is made up of 14 amino acids. Germline CDR1 and CDR2: LNHDA and SQIVND (reference sequence).

This clone was seen just once. V and J are TRBV30 and TRBJ1-5; 9 nucleotides line up with TRBD1. Germline V gene data show CDR1 as GTSNPN and CDR2 as SVGIG (reference sequence). The CDR3 loop spans 14 amino acids. The V gene end was trimmed by 2 bases and the J gene end by 4 bases; junction bases not matched to a gene: 3. The CDR3 nucleotides are TGTGCCTGGAGTCCAGGGACAGGGAATCAGCCCCAGCATTTT. It codes for CAWSPGTGNQPQHF.

The chain carries TRBV5-1 and TRBJ1-2; D is possibly TRBD1 (5 bases). The germline V and J ends were trimmed by 5 bases and 3 bases, with 14 bases remaining between them. CDR1 SGHRS and CDR2 YFSETQ come from the germline V gene. The CDR3 sequence is 14 residues long. The CDR3 loop reads CASSPGGIDYGYTF. CDR3 coding DNA: TGCGCCAGCAGTCCCGGGGGGATAGACTATGGCTACACCTTC.